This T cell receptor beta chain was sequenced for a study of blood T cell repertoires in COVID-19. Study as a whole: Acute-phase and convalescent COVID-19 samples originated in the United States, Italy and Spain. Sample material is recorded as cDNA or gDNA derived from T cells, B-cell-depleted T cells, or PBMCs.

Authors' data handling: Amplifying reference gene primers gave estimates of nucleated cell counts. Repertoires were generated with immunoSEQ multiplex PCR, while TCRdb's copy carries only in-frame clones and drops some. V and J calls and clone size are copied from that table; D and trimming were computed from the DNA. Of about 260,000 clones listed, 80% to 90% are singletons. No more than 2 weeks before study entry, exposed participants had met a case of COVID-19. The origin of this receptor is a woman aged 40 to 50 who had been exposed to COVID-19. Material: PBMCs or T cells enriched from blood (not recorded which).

In DNA form, the CDR3 reads TGTGCCAGCTCCCCCAAGAGGAGCACAGATACGCAGTATTTT. The encoded protein is CASSPKRSTDTQYF. This sequence joins TRBV18 and TRBJ2-3; D uncertain. The CDR3 has 14 amino acids. Germline V gene sequence: CDR1 KGHSH, CDR2 LQKENI. V dropped 6 bases and J dropped 0 bases, with 10 bases sitting between them.